Reported below is one TCR beta chain. The antigen remains undetermined. These data are taken from a study of OX40 agonist ivuxolimab in advanced cancers. Broader study findings: Expanded clones belonging to CD8+ T cells outnumbered, on average, those of CD4+. The CD4+ and CD8+ T cells in the blood had expanded clonally by week 6 at 0.1 to 3.0 mg/kg. Partial responders at 0.1-3.0 mg/kg showed near-lowest clonal expansion. Low normalized T-cell clonal expansion was also seen in some nonresponders.

Measured with immunoSEQ multiplex PCR; TCRdb has only the in-frame clones, and not every one. This repertoire shows tens of thousands of clones, around 84% found once; its top ten account for about 4.2%. After removal of 2 bases from V and 5 bases from J, the junction contained 6 bases not matched to a gene. The CDR3 extends over 14 amino acids. CDR1 and CDR2 from the germline V gene are MNHNS and SASEGT. J is TRBJ2-7 and V is TRBV6-1, with 7 nucleotides matching TRBD1. The TCR comes from an adult with an advanced solid tumor such as melanoma, head and neck, liver or kidney cancer. Here the sequenced sample was CD4+ or CD8+ T cells sorted from blood, taken in a trial of the OX40 agonist ivuxolimab. DNA of the CDR3: TGTGCCAGCAGTGAAAGTTACAGGGGCAACGAGCAGTACTTC. Its protein product is CASSESYRGNEQYF.